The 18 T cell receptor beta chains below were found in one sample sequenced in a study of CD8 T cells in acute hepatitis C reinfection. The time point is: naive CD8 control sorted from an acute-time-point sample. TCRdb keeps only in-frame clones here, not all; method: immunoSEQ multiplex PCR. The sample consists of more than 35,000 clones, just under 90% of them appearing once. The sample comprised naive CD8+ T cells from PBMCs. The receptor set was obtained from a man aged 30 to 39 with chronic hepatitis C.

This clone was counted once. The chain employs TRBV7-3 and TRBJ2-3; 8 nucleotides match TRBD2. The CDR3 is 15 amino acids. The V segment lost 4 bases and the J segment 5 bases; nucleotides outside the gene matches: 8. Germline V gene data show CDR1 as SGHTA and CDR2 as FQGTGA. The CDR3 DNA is TGTGCCAGCAGCTCAACGGGAGGGTTAAAAGATACGCAGTATTTT. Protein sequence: CASSSTGGLKDTQYF.

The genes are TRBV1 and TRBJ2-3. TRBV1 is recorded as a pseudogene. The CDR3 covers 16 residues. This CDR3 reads CTSSQDGQKRTDTQYF. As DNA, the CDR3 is TGCACCAGCAGCCAAGATGGTCAGAAGCGCACAGATACGCAGTATTTT.

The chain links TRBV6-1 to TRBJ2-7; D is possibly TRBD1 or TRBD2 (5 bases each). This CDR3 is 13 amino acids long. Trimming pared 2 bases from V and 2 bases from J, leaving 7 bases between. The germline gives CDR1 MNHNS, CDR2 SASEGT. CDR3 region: CASSEPGPYEQYF. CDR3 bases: TGTGCCAGCAGTGAACCGGGACCCTACGAGCAGTACTTC.

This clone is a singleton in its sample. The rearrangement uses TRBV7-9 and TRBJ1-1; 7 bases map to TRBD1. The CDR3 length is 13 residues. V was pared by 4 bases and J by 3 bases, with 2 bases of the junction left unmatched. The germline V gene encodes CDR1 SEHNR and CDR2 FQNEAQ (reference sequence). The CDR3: CASSSGTDTEAFF. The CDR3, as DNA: TGTGCCAGCAGCTCCGGGACAGACACTGAAGCTTTCTTT. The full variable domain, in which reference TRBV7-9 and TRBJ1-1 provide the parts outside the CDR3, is DTGVSQNPRHKITKRGQNVTFRCDPISEHNRLYWYRQTLGQGPEFLTYFQNEAQLEKSRLLSDRFSAERPKGSFSTLEIQRTEQGDSAMYLCASSSGTDTEAFFGQGTRLTVV.

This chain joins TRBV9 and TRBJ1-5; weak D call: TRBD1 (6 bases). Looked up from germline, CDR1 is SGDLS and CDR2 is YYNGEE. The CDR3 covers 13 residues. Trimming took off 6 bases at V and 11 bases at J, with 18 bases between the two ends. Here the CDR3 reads CASNRYSGDTQHF. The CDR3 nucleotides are TGTGCCAGCAATAGGTATTCAGGGGATACCCAGCATTTT.

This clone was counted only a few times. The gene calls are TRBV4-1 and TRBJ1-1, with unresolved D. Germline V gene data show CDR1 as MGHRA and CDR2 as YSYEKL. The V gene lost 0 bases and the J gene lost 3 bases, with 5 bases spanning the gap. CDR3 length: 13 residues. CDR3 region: CASSQDRYTEAFF. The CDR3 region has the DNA TGCGCCAGCAGCCAAGATCGATACACTGAAGCTTTCTTT.

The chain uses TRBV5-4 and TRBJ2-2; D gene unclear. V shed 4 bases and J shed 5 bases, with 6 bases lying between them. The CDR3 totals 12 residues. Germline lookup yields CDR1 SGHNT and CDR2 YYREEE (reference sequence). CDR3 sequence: CASSLSTGELFF. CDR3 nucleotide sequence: TGTGCCAGCAGCCTCAGTACCGGGGAGCTGTTTTTT. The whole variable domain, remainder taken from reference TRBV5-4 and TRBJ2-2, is ETGVTQSPTHLIKTRGQQVTLRCSSQSGHNTVSWYQQALGQGPQFIFQYYREEENGRGNFPPRFSGLQFPNYSSELNVNALELDDSALYLCASSLSTGELFFGEGSRLTVL.

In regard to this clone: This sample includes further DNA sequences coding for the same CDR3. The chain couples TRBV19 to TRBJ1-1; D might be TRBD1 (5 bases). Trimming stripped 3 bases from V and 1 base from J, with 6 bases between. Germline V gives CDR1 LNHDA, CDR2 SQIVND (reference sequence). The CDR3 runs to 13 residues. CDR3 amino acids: CASSIGGNTEAFF. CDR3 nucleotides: TGTGCCAGTAGTATTGGGGGGAACACTGAAGCTTTCTTT.

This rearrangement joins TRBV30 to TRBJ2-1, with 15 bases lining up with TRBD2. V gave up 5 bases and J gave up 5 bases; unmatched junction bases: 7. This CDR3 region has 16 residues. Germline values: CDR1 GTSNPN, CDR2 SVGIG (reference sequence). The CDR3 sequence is CAWQPGLAGGHNEQFF. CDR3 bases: TGTGCCTGGCAACCCGGACTAGCGGGAGGGCACAATGAGCAGTTCTTC.

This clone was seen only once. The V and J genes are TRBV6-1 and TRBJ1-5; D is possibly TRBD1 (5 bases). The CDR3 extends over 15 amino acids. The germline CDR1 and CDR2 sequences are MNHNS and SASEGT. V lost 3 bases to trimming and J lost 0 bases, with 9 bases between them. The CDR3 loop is CASSEGLYSNQPQHF. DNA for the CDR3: TGTGCCAGCAGTGAGGGGCTATATAGCAATCAGCCCCAGCATTTT.

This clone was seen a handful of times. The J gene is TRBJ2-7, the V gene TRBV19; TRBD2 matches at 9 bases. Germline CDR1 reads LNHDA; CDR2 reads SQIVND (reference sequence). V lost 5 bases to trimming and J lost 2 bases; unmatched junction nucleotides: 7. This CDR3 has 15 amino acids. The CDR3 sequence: CASSPKTSGTYEQYF. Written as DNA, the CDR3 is TGTGCCAGTAGTCCTAAGACTAGCGGAACCTACGAGCAGTACTTC.

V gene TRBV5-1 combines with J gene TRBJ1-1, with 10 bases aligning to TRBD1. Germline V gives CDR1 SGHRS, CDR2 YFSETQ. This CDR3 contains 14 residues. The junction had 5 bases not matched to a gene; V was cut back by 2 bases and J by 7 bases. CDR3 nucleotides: TGCGCCAGCAGCTTTGGGACAGGGGAGGGTGAAGCTTTCTTT. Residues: CASSFGTGEGEAFF.

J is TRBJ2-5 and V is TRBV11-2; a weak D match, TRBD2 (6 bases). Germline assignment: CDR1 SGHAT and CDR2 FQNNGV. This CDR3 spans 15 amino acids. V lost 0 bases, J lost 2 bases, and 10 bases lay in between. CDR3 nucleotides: TGTGCCAGCAGCTTAGAGCTAGCGAGGCAAGAGACCCAGTACTTC. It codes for CASSLELARQETQYF.

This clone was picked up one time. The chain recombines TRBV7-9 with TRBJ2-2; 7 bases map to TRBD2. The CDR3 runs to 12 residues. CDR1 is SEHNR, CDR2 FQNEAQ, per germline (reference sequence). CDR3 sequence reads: CAGGGNTGELFF. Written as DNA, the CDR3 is TGTGCGGGCGGGGGTAACACCGGGGAGCTGTTTTTT. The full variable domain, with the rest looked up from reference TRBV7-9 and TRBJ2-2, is DTGVSQNPRHKITKRGQNVTFRCDPISEHNRLYWYRQTLGQGPEFLTYFQNEAQLEKSRLLSDRFSAERPKGSFSTLEIQRTEQGDSAMYLCAGGGNTGELFFGEGSRLTVL.

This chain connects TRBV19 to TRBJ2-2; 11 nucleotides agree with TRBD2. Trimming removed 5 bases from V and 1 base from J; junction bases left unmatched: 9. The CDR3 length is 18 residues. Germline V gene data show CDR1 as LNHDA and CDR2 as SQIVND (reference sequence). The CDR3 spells CASSDPFTSGGNTGELFF. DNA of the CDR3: TGTGCCAGTAGTGACCCATTCACTAGCGGGGGGAACACCGGGGAGCTGTTTTTT.

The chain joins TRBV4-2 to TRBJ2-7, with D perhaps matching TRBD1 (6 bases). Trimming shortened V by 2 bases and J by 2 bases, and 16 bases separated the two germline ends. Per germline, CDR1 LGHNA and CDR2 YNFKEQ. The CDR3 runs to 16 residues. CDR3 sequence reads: CASSQSNDRPAYEQYF. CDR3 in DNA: TGTGCCAGCAGCCAATCAAACGACAGGCCCGCCTACGAGCAGTACTTC.

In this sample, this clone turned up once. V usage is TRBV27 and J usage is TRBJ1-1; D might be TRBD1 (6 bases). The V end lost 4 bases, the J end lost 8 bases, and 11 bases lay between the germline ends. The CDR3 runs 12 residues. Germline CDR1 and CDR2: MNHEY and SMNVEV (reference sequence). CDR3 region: CASSYGQKEAFF. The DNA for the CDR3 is TGTGCCAGCAGTTACGGACAGAAAGAAGCTTTCTTT.

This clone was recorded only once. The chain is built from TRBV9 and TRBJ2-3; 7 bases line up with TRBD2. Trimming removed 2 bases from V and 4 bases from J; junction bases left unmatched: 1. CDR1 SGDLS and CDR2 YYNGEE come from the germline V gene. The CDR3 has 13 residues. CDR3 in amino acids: CASSVGGSDTQYF. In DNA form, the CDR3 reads TGTGCCAGCAGCGTCGGGGGGTCAGATACGCAGTATTTT.